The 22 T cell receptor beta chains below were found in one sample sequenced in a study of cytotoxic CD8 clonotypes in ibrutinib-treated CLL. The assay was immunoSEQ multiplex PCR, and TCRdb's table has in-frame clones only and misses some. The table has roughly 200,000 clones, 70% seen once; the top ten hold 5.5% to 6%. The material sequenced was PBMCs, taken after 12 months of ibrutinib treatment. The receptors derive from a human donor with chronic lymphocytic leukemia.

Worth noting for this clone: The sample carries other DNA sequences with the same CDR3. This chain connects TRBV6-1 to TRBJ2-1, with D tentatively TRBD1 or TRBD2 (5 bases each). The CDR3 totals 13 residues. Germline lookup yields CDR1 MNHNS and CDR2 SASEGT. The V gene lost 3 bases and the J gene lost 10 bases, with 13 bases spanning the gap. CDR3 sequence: CASSDQGPGEQFF. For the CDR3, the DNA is TGTGCCAGCAGTGATCAGGGTCCGGGGGAGCAGTTCTTC.

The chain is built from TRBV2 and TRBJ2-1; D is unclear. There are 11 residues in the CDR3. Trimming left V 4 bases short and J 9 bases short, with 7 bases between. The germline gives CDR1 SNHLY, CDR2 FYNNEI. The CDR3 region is CASSAGFEQFF. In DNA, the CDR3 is TGTGCCAGCAGTGCTGGGTTTGAGCAGTTCTTC. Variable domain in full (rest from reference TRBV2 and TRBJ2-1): EPEVTQTPSHQVTQMGQEVILRCVPISNHLYFYWYRQILGQKVEFLVSFYNNEISEKSEIFDDQFSVERPDGSNFTLKIRSTKLEDSAMYFCASSAGFEQFFGPGTRLTVL.

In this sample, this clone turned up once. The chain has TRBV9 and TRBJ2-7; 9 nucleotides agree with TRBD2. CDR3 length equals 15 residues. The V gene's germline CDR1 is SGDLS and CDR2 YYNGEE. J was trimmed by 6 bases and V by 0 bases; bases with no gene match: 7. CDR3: CASSVGSSGRVEQYF. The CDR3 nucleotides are TGTGCCAGCAGCGTAGGTAGTAGCGGGAGAGTCGAGCAGTACTTC.

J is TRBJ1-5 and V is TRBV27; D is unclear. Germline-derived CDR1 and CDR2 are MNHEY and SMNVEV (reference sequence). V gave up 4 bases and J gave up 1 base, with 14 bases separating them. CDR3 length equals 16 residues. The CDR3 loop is CASSSLGKLSNQPQHF. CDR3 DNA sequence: TGTGCCAGCAGTTCATTGGGAAAGTTGAGCAATCAGCCCCAGCATTTT.

The CDR3, as DNA: TGCGCCAGCAACATCGGACAGGGAGGTCGGGAGCAGTACTTC. Its translation is CASNIGQGGREQYF. J is TRBJ2-7 and V is TRBV5-1, with 8 bases that match TRBD1. Trimming cost V 6 bases and J 7 bases; bases outside gene matches: 12. From germline, CDR1 is SGHRS and CDR2 YFSETQ. The CDR3 totals 14 residues.

The CDR3 DNA sequence: TGTGCCAGCAGCGTAGAATTCGACAATGAGCAGTTCTTC. It encodes CASSVEFDNEQFF. The chain joins TRBV9 to TRBJ2-1; D call uncertain. CDR1 is SGDLS, CDR2 YYNGEE, per germline. The CDR3 is made up of 13 amino acids. Trimming removed 0 bases from V and 5 bases from J, with 6 bases in between.

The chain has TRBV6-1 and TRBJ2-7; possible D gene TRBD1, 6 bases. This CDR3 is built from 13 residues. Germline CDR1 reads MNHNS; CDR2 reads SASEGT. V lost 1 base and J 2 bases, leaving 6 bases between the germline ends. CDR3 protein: CASSEGGPYEQYF. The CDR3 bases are TGTGCCAGCAGTGAAGGGGGGCCCTACGAGCAGTACTTC.

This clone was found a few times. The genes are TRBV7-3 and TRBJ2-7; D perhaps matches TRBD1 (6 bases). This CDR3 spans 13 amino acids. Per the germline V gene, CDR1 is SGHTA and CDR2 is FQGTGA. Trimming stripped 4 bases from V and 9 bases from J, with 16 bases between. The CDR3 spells CASSSTPLGAQYF. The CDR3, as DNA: TGTGCCAGCAGCTCTACGCCGTTGGGGGCGCAGTACTTC.

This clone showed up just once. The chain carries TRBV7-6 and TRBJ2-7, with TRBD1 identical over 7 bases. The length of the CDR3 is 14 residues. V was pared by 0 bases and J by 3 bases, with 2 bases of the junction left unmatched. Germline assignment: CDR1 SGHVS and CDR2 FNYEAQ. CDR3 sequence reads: CASSLAGQHYEQYF. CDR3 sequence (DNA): TGTGCCAGCAGCTTAGCGGGACAGCACTACGAGCAGTACTTC.

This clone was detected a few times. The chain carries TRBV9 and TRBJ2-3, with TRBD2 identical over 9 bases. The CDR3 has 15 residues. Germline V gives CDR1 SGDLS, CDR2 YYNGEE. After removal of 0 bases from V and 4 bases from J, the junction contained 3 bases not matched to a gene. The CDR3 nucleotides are TGTGCCAGCAGCGTAGTGGCGGGAGGGCCAGATACGCAGTATTTT. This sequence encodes CASSVVAGGPDTQYF. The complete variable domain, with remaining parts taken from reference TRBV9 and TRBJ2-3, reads DSGVTQTPKHLITATGQRVTLRCSPRSGDLSVYWYQQSLDQGLQFLIQYYNGEERAKGNILERFSAQQFPDLHSELNLSSLELGDSALYFCASSVVAGGPDTQYFGPGTRLTVL.

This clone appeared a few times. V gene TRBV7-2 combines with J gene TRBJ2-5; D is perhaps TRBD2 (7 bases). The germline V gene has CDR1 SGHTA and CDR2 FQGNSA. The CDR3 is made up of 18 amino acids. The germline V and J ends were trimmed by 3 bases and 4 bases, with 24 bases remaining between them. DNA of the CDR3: TGTGCCAGCAGCTTCGATAGGGGGGGAGGGAGAGGCCGAGAGACCCAGTACTTC. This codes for CASSFDRGGGRGRETQYF.

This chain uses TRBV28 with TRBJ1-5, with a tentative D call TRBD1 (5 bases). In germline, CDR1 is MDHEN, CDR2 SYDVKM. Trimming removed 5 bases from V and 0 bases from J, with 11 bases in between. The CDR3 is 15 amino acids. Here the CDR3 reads CASSPTDYSNQPQHF. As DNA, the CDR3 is TGTGCCAGCAGTCCGACAGATTATAGCAATCAGCCCCAGCATTTT.

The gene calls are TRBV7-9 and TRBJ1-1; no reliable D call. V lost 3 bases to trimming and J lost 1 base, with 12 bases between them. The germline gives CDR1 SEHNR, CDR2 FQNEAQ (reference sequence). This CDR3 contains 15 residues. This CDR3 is CASSFRAGSNTEAFF. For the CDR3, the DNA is TGTGCCAGCAGCTTTCGGGCCGGGTCGAACACTGAAGCTTTCTTT.

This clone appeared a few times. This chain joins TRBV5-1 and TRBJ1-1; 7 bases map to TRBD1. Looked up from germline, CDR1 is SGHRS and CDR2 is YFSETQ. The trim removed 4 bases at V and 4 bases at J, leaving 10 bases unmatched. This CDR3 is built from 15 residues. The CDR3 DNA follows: TGCGCCAGCAGCCCGGAGACAGGGAGGGTCACTGAAGCTTTCTTT. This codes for CASSPETGRVTEAFF.

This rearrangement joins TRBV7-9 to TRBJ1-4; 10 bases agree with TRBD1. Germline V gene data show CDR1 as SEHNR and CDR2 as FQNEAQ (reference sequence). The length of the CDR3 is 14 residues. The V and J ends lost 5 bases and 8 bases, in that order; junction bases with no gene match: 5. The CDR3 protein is CASSPGQGREKLFF. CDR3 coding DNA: TGTGCCAGCAGCCCGGGACAGGGGAGGGAAAAACTGTTTTTT.

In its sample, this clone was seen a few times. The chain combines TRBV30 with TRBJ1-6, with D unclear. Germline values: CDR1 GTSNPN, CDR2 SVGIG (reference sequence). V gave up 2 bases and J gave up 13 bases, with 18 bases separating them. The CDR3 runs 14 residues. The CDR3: CAWSPTVLRAPLHF. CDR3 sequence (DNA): TGTGCCTGGAGTCCCACCGTTCTTCGGGCTCCCCTCCACTTT.

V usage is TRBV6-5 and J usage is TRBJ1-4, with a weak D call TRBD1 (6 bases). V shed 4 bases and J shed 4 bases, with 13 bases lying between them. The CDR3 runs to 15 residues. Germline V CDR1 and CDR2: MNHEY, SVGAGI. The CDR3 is CASSSYRELNEKLFF. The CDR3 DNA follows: TGTGCCAGCAGTTCCTACAGGGAACTTAATGAAAAACTGTTTTTT.

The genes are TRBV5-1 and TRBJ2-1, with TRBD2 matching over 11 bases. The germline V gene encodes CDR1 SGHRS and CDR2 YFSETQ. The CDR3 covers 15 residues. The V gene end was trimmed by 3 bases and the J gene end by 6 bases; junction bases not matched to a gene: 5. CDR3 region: CASSYIAGGLNEQFF. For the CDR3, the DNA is TGCGCCAGCAGCTATATAGCGGGAGGGCTCAATGAGCAGTTCTTC.

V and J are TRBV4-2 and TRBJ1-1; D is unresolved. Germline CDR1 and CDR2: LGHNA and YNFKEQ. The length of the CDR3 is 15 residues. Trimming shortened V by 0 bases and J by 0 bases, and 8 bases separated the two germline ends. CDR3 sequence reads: CASSQEGQLNTEAFF. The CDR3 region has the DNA TGTGCCAGCAGCCAAGAAGGGCAGCTGAACACTGAAGCTTTCTTT.

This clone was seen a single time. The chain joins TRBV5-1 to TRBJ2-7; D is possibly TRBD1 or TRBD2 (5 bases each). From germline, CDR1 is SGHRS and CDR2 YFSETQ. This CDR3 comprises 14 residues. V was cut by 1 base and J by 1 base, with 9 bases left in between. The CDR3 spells CASSLQGPSYEQYF. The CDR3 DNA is TGCGCCAGCAGCTTGCAGGGACCGTCCTACGAGCAGTACTTC.

The CDR3 loop reads CASSLGLVGETQYF. The CDR3 DNA reads as TGTGCCAGCAGCTTAGGACTAGTGGGCGAGACCCAGTACTTC. V and J are TRBV7-2 and TRBJ2-5; D perhaps matches TRBD2 (6 bases). CDR3 length: 14 amino acids. Germline V gene data show CDR1 as SGHTA and CDR2 as FQGNSA. V lost 1 base to trimming and J lost 5 bases, with 11 bases between them. The full variable domain, its missing parts supplied by reference TRBV7-2 and TRBJ2-5, is GAGVSQSPSNKVTEKGKDVELRCDPISGHTALYWYRQSLGQGLEFLIYFQGNSAPDKSGLPSDRFSAERTGGSVSTLTIQRTQQEDSAVYLCASSLGLVGETQYFGPGTRLLVL.

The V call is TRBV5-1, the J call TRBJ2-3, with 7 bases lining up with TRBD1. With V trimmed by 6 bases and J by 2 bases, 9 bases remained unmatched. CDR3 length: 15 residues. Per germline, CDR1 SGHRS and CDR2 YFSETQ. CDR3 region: CASTPGTVSTDTQYF. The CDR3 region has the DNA TGCGCCAGCACCCCCGGGACAGTGTCCACAGATACGCAGTATTTT.